Each of the 5 T cell receptor beta chains below was sequenced from the same sample in a study of T cells in Graves' hyperthyroidism and ophthalmopathy. Amplification of TCR beta CDR3 regions used RNA as the template. HTBI primers were the set used in a first-round RT-PCR of the TCR CDR3. Using its own MiXCR run on the multiplex PCR reads, TCRdb lists one record per CDR3 protein. The sample yields 560,000 or so distinct CDR3 sequences, around 20% seen once. Material for sequencing was blood. The receptors were sampled from a man in his forties or fifties with Graves' ophthalmopathy.

The table lists this clonotype with a few counts. V gene TRBV12-3 or TRBV12-4 combines with J gene TRBJ2-3; 8 bases are a match to TRBD2. This CDR3 comprises 15 residues. V dropped 7 bases and J dropped 4; count of bases not matched to a gene: 10. The CDR3 loop reads CASKRGLAWADTQYF. CDR3 coding DNA: TGTGCCAGCAAACGCGGACTAGCTTGGGCAGATACGCAGTATTTT.

This clonotype was counted many times. The V gene is TRBV5-1, the J gene TRBJ1-4; D not resolved. The CDR3 consists of 14 residues. Trimming stripped 1 base from V and 6 bases from J, with 10 bases between. Germline CDR1 reads SGHRS; CDR2 reads YFSETQ. CDR3 DNA: TGCGCCAGCAGCTTGAGGTCTGTCTATGAAAAACTGTTTTTT. Encoded protein: CASSLRSVYEKLFF.

This clonotype was seen a few times. V is TRBV19 and J is TRBJ2-1, with D unclear. The CDR3 is 14 amino acids. V gave up 5 bases and J gave up 3 bases, with 11 bases separating them. Germline loops: CDR1 LNHDA, CDR2 SQIVND (reference sequence). Here the CDR3 reads CASSVRGVYNEQFF. The CDR3 region has the DNA TGTGCCAGTAGTGTGCGCGGAGTCTACAATGAGCAGTTCTTC.

The J gene is TRBJ2-6, the V gene TRBV5-5; 8 nucleotides agree with TRBD1. CDR3 length equals 18 residues. Germline loops: CDR1 SGHKS, CDR2 YYEKEE (reference sequence). The trim removed 4 bases at V and 4 bases at J, leaving 13 bases unmatched. CDR3 coding DNA: TGTGCCAGCAGCGCCGACAGGGGCCTTTCGAGAGGGGCCAACGTCCTGACTTTC. Protein sequence: CASSADRGLSRGANVLTF.

V is TRBV28 and J is TRBJ1-2; D remains unclear. The CDR3 loop spans 15 amino acids. Trimming shortened V by 6 bases and J by 0 bases, and 14 bases separated the two germline ends. Germline V gene lookup returns CDR1 MDHEN and CDR2 SYDVKM. CDR3 loop: CASSPPGKTNYGYTF. The CDR3 DNA sequence: TGTGCCAGCAGCCCCCCAGGCAAAACTAACTATGGCTACACCTTC.